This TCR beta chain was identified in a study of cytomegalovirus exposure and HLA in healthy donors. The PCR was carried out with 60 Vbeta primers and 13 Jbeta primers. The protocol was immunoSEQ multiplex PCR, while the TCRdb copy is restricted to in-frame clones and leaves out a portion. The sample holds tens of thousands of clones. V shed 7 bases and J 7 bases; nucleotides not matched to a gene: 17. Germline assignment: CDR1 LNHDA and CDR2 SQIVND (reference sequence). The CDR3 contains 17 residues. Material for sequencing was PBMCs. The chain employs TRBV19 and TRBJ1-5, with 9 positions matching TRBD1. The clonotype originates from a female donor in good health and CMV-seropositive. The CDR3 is CASTPTIDRGIWQPQHF. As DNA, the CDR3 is TGTGCCAGTACCCCGACGATAGACAGGGGGATCTGGCAGCCCCAGCATTTT.